This T cell receptor beta chain comes out of a study of beta chain features in type 1 diabetes. Study results and limitations: The VDJ junctions of type 1 diabetes patients carried fewer insertions and more deletions.

In germline, CDR1 is MNHEY, CDR2 SMNVEV (reference sequence). Trimming took 10 bases from V and 0 from J; bases not matched to a gene: 18. The CDR3 totals 18 residues. For this clone: Antigen: not known.

The isolated RNA, all of it, was reverse transcribed, so expressed TCRB transcripts were what got sequenced. Assay: immunoSEQ multiplex PCR; the TCRdb copy retains only in-frame clones and omits some. The profile shows 810,000 or so clones, 15% to 20% of them singletons. The sequence derives from a woman between 18 and 29 years old in good health. The sample was naive CD4+ T cells from blood. The J gene is TRBJ2-1, the V gene TRBV27, with TRBD2 matching over 7 bases. The DNA for the CDR3 is TGTGCCACGAGAGGTCTGCACCGAGGGAGGGTCTCCTACAATGAGCAGTTCTTC. Translated: CATRGLHRGRVSYNEQFF.